This T cell receptor beta chain was retrieved from a study of shared T cell receptors in the human thymus. V trimming: 2 bases; J trimming: 7 bases; junction bases outside the gene matches: 7. This CDR3 comprises 14 residues. Germline V gives CDR1 SGHDT, CDR2 YYEEEE. A single count supports this clone. Profiling relied on immunoSEQ multiplex PCR, and the TCRdb table lists in-frame clones only, not all of them. The data hold hundreds of thousands of clones, with more than 70% observed a single time. The same data also contributed to another study, on human thymus T cells. This second study notes: The people who donated were healthy Finnish babies having corrective surgery for congenital heart defects. Within thymic and blood repertoires, V and J gene usage appeared to be biased.

Sequencing was carried out using thymocytes. This receptor was obtained from a boy under two years old with a congenital heart defect. The rearrangement links TRBV5-6 to TRBJ2-7, with 9 bases aligning to TRBD1. The CDR3 loop reads CASSLNRGREEQYF. The CDR3 coding sequence is TGTGCCAGCAGCTTAAACAGGGGGCGGGAAGAGCAGTACTTC.